These 7 T cell receptor beta chains originate from one sample sequenced in a study of blood T cell repertoires in COVID-19. Profiled with immunoSEQ multiplex PCR; TCRdb holds only in-frame clones, not every one. The sample carries some 200,000 clones, about four fifths recorded once. Material: peripheral blood. The receptors here all came from a woman older than 75 with COVID-19, enrolled during active disease.

This clone was found a few times. Other DNA sequences in the sample encode the same CDR3. V and J are TRBV3-1 (or the pseudogene TRBV3-2) and TRBJ1-1; 8 bases are a match to TRBD1. CDR3 size: 14 residues. Germline V CDR1 and CDR2: LGHDT, YNNKEL (reference sequence). Trimming removed 2 bases from V and 1 base from J; junction bases left unmatched: 0. The CDR3 region has the DNA TGTGCCAGCAGCCAAACAGGGGGGAACACTGAAGCTTTCTTT. It specifies CASSQTGGNTEAFF.

The V gene is TRBV9, the J gene TRBJ1-6; 7 bases match TRBD1. Germline CDR1 SGDLS, CDR2 YYNGEE. V lost 1 base to trimming and J lost 7 bases; unmatched junction nucleotides: 11. The CDR3 has 17 residues. CDR3 amino acids: CASSVSGIGGGNSPLHF. The CDR3 DNA reads as TGTGCCAGCAGCGTATCGGGCATAGGGGGCGGAAATTCACCCCTCCACTTT.

With regard to this clone: The sample has other DNA sequences that encode this CDR3 too. The chain has TRBV6-5 and TRBJ1-1; unclear D gene. V lost 6 bases, J lost 4 bases, and 15 bases lay in between. CDR3 length: 14 residues. In germline, CDR1 is MNHEY, CDR2 SVGAGI. DNA for the CDR3: TGTGCCAGCAGGCGAGGGTCAGAGGGCACTGAAGCTTTCTTT. The encoded protein is CASRRGSEGTEAFF.

The chain joins TRBV2 to TRBJ2-5, with 7 bases fitting TRBD2. The CDR3 runs to 17 residues. CDR1 is SNHLY, CDR2 FYNNEI, per germline. Unmatched junction bases numbered 10, after V lost 2 bases and J lost 1 base. The DNA for the CDR3 is TGTGCCAGCAGTGAACACACACTAGCGCCGCTCCAAGAGACCCAGTACTTC. This codes for CASSEHTLAPLQETQYF.

This clone was counted a few times. The genes are TRBV6-5 and TRBJ2-7, with TRBD2 matching 7 bases. V was pared by 3 bases and J by 4 bases, with 6 bases of the junction left unmatched. CDR3 length: 14 amino acids. Germline-derived CDR1 and CDR2 are MNHEY and SVGAGI. This CDR3 is CASSYAGVEYEQYF. The DNA for the CDR3 is TGTGCCAGCAGTTATGCGGGAGTAGAGTACGAGCAGTACTTC.

The chain recombines TRBV9 with TRBJ2-3, with a weak D call TRBD1 (5 bases). There are 15 residues in the CDR3. Trimming stripped 6 bases from V and 0 bases from J, with 14 bases between. CDR1 is SGDLS and CDR2 is YYNGEE in the germline V gene. The CDR3 DNA sequence: TGTGCCAGCAACCCGTGGGGCCACAGCACAGATACGCAGTATTTT. Amino acid sequence: CASNPWGHSTDTQYF.

This chain links TRBV2 with TRBJ1-4; D call uncertain. The ends were cut back, 9 bases at V and 8 bases at J, with 19 bases in the middle. There are 14 residues in the CDR3. Germline V lookup: CDR1 SNHLY, CDR2 FYNNEI. In nucleotides, the CDR3 is TGTGCCAGTCTGCGGGGTCAGGTAGCAGAAAAACTGTTTTTT. This gives the protein CASLRGQVAEKLFF.